The 19 T cell receptor beta chains given below trace back to one sample, sequenced in a study of early T cells in non-severe SARS-CoV-2 infection (dated by TCRdb to about 2021). Library preparation used 5' RACE. For sequencing, a NextSeq 500 was employed. TCRdb redid the processing of the public reads, applying fastp at Q25 and MiXCR, and retained in-frame beta chains. Rows with a matching CDR3 protein are joined into one entry that keeps the most common DNA and genes. This sample gives 85,000 to 120,000 distinct CDR3 sequences in total; around 12% of them show up just once. About 5.7% of the sample goes to the ten largest clones. Sequencing used whole blood. These receptor sequences come from an adult who was a healthcare worker with PCR-confirmed SARS-CoV-2 infection or an uninfected control (not recorded which).

About this clonotype itself: A much bigger clone sits one base away, suggesting this may be a read error. V gene TRBV20-1 combines with J gene TRBJ2-1; D gene uncertain. The CDR3 contains 13 residues. From germline, CDR1 is DFQATT and CDR2 SNEGSKA (reference sequence). Trimming took off 2 bases at V and 4 bases at J, with 9 bases between the two ends. In nucleotides, the CDR3 is TGCAGTGCTAGAAGCAGAACATACAATGAGCAGTTCTTC. Its translation: CSARSRTYNEQFF.

This clonotype turned up a few times. J is TRBJ2-1 and V is TRBV5-1; D gene ambiguous. Germline-derived CDR1 and CDR2 are SGHRS and YFSETQ. The CDR3 has 16 residues. Trimming shortened V by 0 bases and J by 0 bases, and 10 bases separated the two germline ends. The CDR3 coding sequence is TGCGCCAGCAGCTTGGACCCCCCAAGCTCCTACAATGAGCAGTTCTTC. It codes for CASSLDPPSSYNEQFF.

A word on this clonotype: This CDR3 fails to terminate in the conserved phenylalanine or tryptophan, so it likely reflects a read error. The chain uses TRBV12-3 or TRBV12-4 and TRBJ1-1; D is unresolved. This CDR3 spans 12 amino acids. V lost 3 bases, J lost 2 bases, and 4 bases lay in between. CDR3: CASSFGNTEAFL. CDR3 nucleotides: TGTGCCAGCAGTTTCGGTAACACTGAAGCTTTCCTT.

As for this clonotype: The junction departs from germline at one end; a sequencing error may be responsible. The rearrangement links TRBV20-1 to TRBJ2-3; 7 bases map to TRBD2. The CDR3 covers 13 residues. Germline V gene data show CDR1 as DFQATT and CDR2 as SNEGSKA (reference sequence). The CDR3 DNA reads TGTAGAGCCCTGGCTAGCGGAAGAGATACGCAGTATTTT. Translated, it gives CRALASGRDTQYF.

The chain couples TRBV7-9 to TRBJ2-1, with D maybe TRBD2 (5 bases). Trimming removed 5 bases at V and 9 bases at J, with 20 bases between. This CDR3 spans 15 amino acids. The germline gives CDR1 SEHNR, CDR2 FQNEAQ (reference sequence). CDR3 in amino acids: CASSPTEGVRREQFF. Written as DNA, the CDR3 is TGTGCCAGCAGCCCTACTGAGGGAGTGCGTCGTGAGCAGTTCTTC.

This clonotype was counted ten times or more. J is TRBJ1-6 and V is TRBV7-9; tentatively, D is TRBD1 (6 bases). Trimming took 1 base from V and 10 from J, leaving 11 bases between them. Germline assignment: CDR1 SEHNR and CDR2 FQNEAQ (reference sequence). This CDR3 is 14 amino acids long. CDR3 DNA sequence: TGTGCCAGCAGCTTAGTGGCCGGACAGTCACCCCTCCACTTT. It translates to CASSLVAGQSPLHF.

This clonotype has a handful of counts. The CDR3 DNA sequence: TGTGCCAGCAGTGAATTCGGGGGGCGGGAGACCCAGTACTTC. This sequence encodes CASSEFGGRETQYF. The rearrangement joins TRBV25-1 to TRBJ2-5, with D possibly matching TRBD2 (7 bases). CDR3 length equals 14 residues. Trimming left V 1 base short and J 5 bases short, with 11 bases between. The germline CDR1 and CDR2 sequences are MGHDK and SYGVNS.

The chain links TRBV7-2 to TRBJ2-5, with unresolved D. This CDR3 contains 12 residues. Looked up from germline, CDR1 is SGHTA and CDR2 is FQGNSA. The germline V and J ends were trimmed by 5 bases and 7 bases, with 11 bases remaining between them. The CDR3 is CASSDPSVTQYF. In DNA form, the CDR3 reads TGTGCCAGCAGCGACCCGAGTGTGACCCAGTACTTC.

This clonotype showed up many times. The chain carries TRBV7-8 and TRBJ2-3, with TRBD2 as a possible D gene (5 bases). Trimming took 3 bases from V and 5 from J, leaving 9 bases between them. The CDR3 contains 13 residues. Germline V CDR1 and CDR2: SGHVS, FQNEAQ. The CDR3 region has the DNA TGTGCCAGCAGCTTCTTAGGAGGAGATACGCAGTATTTT. It yields the protein CASSFLGGDTQYF.

The genes are TRBV6-2 or TRBV6-3 and TRBJ2-1; no clear D. Looked up from germline, CDR1 is MNHEY and CDR2 is SVGEGT. This CDR3 spans 12 amino acids. V was clipped by 0 bases and J by 8 bases, with 5 bases between them. The CDR3 is CASSYSRYEQFF. The CDR3 DNA follows: TGTGCCAGCAGTTACTCGAGGTATGAGCAGTTCTTC.

The sample holds many counts of this clonotype. V is TRBV9 and J is TRBJ2-1; TRBD1 agrees at 9 bases. V was clipped by 3 bases and J by 6 bases; unmatched bases: 4. The CDR3 spans 14 residues. CDR1 is SGDLS, CDR2 YYNGEE, per germline. The CDR3 coding sequence is TGTGCCAGCAGCGCGGGACAGGGTAGCAATGAGCAGTTCTTC. It translates to CASSAGQGSNEQFF.

This clonotype was seen a few times. The J gene is TRBJ2-2, the V gene TRBV14, with D possibly TRBD2 on 5 matching bases. This CDR3 has 15 residues. Germline CDR1 and CDR2: SGHDN and FVKESK. V lost 4 bases to trimming and J lost 5 bases, with 14 bases between them. The chain's CDR3 is CASSPVPGGTGELFF. The CDR3 bases are TGTGCCAGCAGCCCTGTCCCAGGAGGTACCGGGGAGCTGTTTTTT. Full variable domain (rest looked up from reference TRBV14 and TRBJ2-2): EAGVTQFPSHSVIEKGQTVTLRCDPISGHDNLYWYRRVMGKEIKFLLHFVKESKQDESGMPNNRFLAERTGGTYSTLKVQPAELEDSGVYFCASSPVPGGTGELFFGEGSRLTVL.

The chain employs TRBV7-2 and TRBJ2-5, with D uncertain. V lost 0 bases to trimming and J lost 7 bases, with 6 bases between them. Germline assignment: CDR1 SGHTA and CDR2 FQGNSA. This CDR3 comprises 12 residues. The CDR3 region is CASSLARGTQYF. CDR3 in DNA: TGTGCCAGCAGCTTAGCGCGTGGGACCCAGTACTTC.

This clonotype turned up a few times. V gene TRBV27 combines with J gene TRBJ2-3; maybe TRBD1 (6 bases). Deletions cut 8 bases from V and 4 bases from J, with 22 bases between. Germline-derived CDR1 and CDR2 are MNHEY and SMNVEV (reference sequence). The length of the CDR3 is 16 residues. CDR3 protein: CASQVPRDTSSDTQYF. The CDR3, as DNA: TGTGCCAGCCAGGTCCCCCGGGACACCTCATCAGATACGCAGTATTTT.

This clonotype was counted ten times or more. The genes are TRBV12-3 or TRBV12-4 and TRBJ2-7; a possible D gene is TRBD1 (5 bases). The CDR3 totals 11 residues. V gave up 9 bases and J gave up 8 bases, with 14 bases separating them. The CDR3 is CASRGEVKQYF. In nucleotides, the CDR3 is TGTGCCAGTAGGGGTGAGGTGAAGCAGTACTTC.

The chain recombines TRBV4-1 with TRBJ2-7; D is unclear. V was pared by 3 bases and J by 3 bases, with 9 bases between. The CDR3 consists of 13 residues. Germline V gene lookup returns CDR1 MGHRA and CDR2 YSYEKL. The CDR3 coding sequence is TGCGCCAGCAGCCAGGTCCCCTTCTACGAGCAGTACTTC. As protein: CASSQVPFYEQYF.

There are a few counts of this clonotype. The chain is built from TRBV27 and TRBJ2-7; tentatively, D is TRBD1 or TRBD2 (5 bases each). The CDR3 loop spans 13 amino acids. The V end was cut by 5 bases, the J end by 4 bases, with 12 bases between. Germline V CDR1 and CDR2: MNHEY, SMNVEV (reference sequence). The CDR3 bases are TGTGCCAGCAGTCCGGGACCAGCATACGAGCAGTACTTC. Encoded protein: CASSPGPAYEQYF.

This chain links TRBV28 with TRBJ2-7; the D gene could be TRBD1 or TRBD2 (5 bases each). CDR1 and CDR2 (germline): MDHEN, SYDVKM. CDR3 length equals 14 residues. V was pared by 4 bases and J by 2 bases, with 12 bases between. The CDR3 is CASSSWDRPYEQYF. The CDR3 DNA sequence: TGTGCCAGCAGTTCATGGGACCGCCCCTACGAGCAGTACTTC.

V gene TRBV28 combines with J gene TRBJ2-7; D may be TRBD1 (7 bases). Germline V lookup: CDR1 MDHEN, CDR2 SYDVKM. The CDR3 has 16 residues. V was cut by 2 bases and J by 0 bases, with 14 bases left in between. CDR3 loop: CASSLPAGGGSYEQYF. CDR3 coding DNA: TGTGCCAGCAGTTTACCCGCAGGGGGAGGCTCCTACGAGCAGTACTTC.